This T cell receptor (beta chain) appears in the sequencing data of a study of beta chain features in type 1 diabetes. Study-wide results and caveats: Among all four CD4+ subsets, Type 1 diabetes patients had TCRB CDR3s that were moderately but significantly shorter. The naive, central memory and Treg TCRB repertoires of patients appeared to be more similar to one another than those of healthy donors. cDNA sequencing could over-represent cells with high TCR expression.

This clone appeared once. Its antigen is not identified. Trimming at V came to 0 bases and at J to 6 bases, leaving 5 bases not matched to a gene. This CDR3 has 15 amino acids. Germline CDR1 MNHEY, CDR2 SVGAGI. Sorted CD4+ subsets: naive, central memory, regulatory, stem cell-like memory (CD45RO/CCR7/CD25/CD127/CD95/CD27 panel). cDNA synthesis used the whole RNA isolate, giving expressed TCRB sequences. Sequencing used immunoSEQ multiplex PCR; TCRdb keeps in-frame clones, though not all of them. Of over 20,000 clones listed, more than 45% are singletons. The rearrangement uses TRBV6-5 and TRBJ2-7; TRBD1 agrees at 10 bases. This TCR derives from a man between 18 and 35 years old with type 1 diabetes. Sequenced material: stem cell memory CD4+ T cells from blood. As DNA, the CDR3 is TGTGCCAGCAGTTACTCACCGACAGGGGGCGTCGAGCAGTACTTC. It encodes CASSYSPTGGVEQYF.